The clone carrying this TCR beta chain was detected a few times. Its specificity is not known. The record originates from a study of post-analysis software for immune sequencing data. As for the study in general: Secondary progressive, relapsing-remitting and progressive-relapsing multiple sclerosis were among the included disease courses.

Regarding the study as a whole: Elevated frequency relative to controls characterized several TRBV segments in patients, TRBV5-6, TRBV5-1 and TRBV20-1 among them. Strong co-clustering by F measure linked samples that shared a preparation batch. Multiple sclerosis patients had significantly lower normalized Chao1 diversity than controls.

The junction had 6 bases not matched to a gene; V was cut back by 0 bases and J by 3 bases. The CDR3 length is 18 residues. Germline V CDR1 and CDR2: LGHNA, YSLEER. Prepared TCR beta cDNA libraries contained unique molecular identifiers. TCRdb re-analysed the PCR reads in MiXCR, keeping a single row per CDR3 protein. The table records approximately 770,000 distinct CDR3 sequences, 40% to 55% of them present only once. The sequence derives from a girl aged 5 to 17 with multiple sclerosis. The sequencing input was blood. The chain uses TRBV4-3 and TRBJ2-3, with 13 bases matching TRBD2. The CDR3 spells CASSQDRTSGSLTDTQYF. CDR3 sequence (DNA): TGCGCCAGCAGCCAAGATAGGACTAGCGGGAGTTTGACAGATACGCAGTATTTT.